The text below deals with one TCR beta chain. TCRdb keeps only in-frame clones here, not all; method: immunoSEQ multiplex PCR. The table shows roughly 56,000 clones, with nearly 90% occurring only once. This sample was included in a study of T cell changes during pregnancy in multiple sclerosis. CDR1 and CDR2 from the germline V gene are LNHDA and SQIVND (reference sequence). The CDR3 is 15 residues long. The V end was cut by 4 bases, the J end by 2 bases, with 14 bases between. The TCR comes from a female donor with multiple sclerosis, enrolled in a pregnancy study. The V gene is TRBV19, the J gene TRBJ1-1; D unresolved. Here the sequenced sample was peripheral blood, taken in the first trimester of pregnancy. The CDR3 DNA reads as TGTGCCAGTAGTAACATTATGACGGGAAACACTGAAGCTTTCTTT. It is translated as CASSNIMTGNTEAFF. The full variable domain, with the rest looked up from reference TRBV19 and TRBJ1-1, is DGGITQSPKYLFRKEGQNVTLSCEQNLNHDAMYWYRQDPGQGLRLIYYSQIVNDFQKGDIAEGYSVSREKKESFPLTVTSAQKNPTAFYLCASSNIMTGNTEAFFGQGTRLTVV.